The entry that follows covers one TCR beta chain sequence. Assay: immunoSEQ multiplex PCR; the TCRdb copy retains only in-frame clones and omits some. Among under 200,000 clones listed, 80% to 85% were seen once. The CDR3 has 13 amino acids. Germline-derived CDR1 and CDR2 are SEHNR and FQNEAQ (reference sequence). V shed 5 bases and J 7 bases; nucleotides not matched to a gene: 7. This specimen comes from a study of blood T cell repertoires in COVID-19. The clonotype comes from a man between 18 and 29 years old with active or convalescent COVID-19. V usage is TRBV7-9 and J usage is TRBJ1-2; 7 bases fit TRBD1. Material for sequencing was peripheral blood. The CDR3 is CASSPRQGGGYTF. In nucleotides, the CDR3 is TGTGCCAGCAGCCCCAGACAGGGTGGTGGCTACACCTTC.